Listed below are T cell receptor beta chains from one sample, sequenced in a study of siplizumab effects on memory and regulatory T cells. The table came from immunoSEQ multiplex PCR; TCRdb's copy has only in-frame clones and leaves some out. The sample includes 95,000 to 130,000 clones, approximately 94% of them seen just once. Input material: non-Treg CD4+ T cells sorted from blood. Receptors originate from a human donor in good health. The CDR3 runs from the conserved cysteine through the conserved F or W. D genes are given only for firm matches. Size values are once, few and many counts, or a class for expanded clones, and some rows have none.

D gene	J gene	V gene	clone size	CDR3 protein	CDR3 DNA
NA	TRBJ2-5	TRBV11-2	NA	CASSLDGLALETQYF	TGTGCCAGCAGCTTAGATGGGCTAGCGCTAGAGACCCAGTACTTC
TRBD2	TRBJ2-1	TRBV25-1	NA	CASSETLAGSRHNEQFF	TGTGCCAGCAGTGAAACCCTAGCGGGGAGTCGGCACAATGAGCAGTTCTTC
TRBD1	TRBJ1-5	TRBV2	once	CASSQDRGGQPQHF	TGTGCCAGCAGTCAAGACAGGGGAGGTCAGCCCCAGCATTTT
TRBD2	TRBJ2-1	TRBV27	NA	CASSLRLAEDNEQFF	TGTGCCAGCAGTTTGAGACTAGCGGAAGACAATGAGCAGTTCTTC
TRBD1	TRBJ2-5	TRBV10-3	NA	CAISADRGSAQYF	TGTGCCATCAGTGCCGACAGGGGTTCGGCCCAGTACTTC
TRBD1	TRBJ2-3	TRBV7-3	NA	CASSLEGQATTDTQYF	TGTGCCAGCAGCTTAGAGGGACAGGCCACCACAGATACGCAGTATTTT
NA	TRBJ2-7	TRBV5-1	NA	CASSLEGLTYEQYF	TGCGCCAGCAGCTTGGAGGGACTGACATACGAGCAGTACTTC
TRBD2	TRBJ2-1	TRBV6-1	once	CASSVGTSGRALKSYEQFF	TGTGCCAGCAGTGTCGGGACTAGCGGGAGGGCGTTAAAATCGTATGAGCAGTTCTTC
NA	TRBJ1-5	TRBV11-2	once	CASSLHGVRGQPQHF	TGTGCCAGCAGCTTGCACGGGGTAAGGGGTCAGCCCCAGCATTTT
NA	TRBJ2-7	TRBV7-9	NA	CASSSVRSGGAGQYF	TGTGCCAGCAGCTCCGTTCGGTCCGGGGGCGCCGGGCAGTACTTC